These 27 T cell receptor beta chains came from one sample sequenced in a study of Ad26.COV2.S vaccination and SARS-CoV-2 variants. Treatment specified: around 19 received Ad26.COV2.S at low or high dose, single or two shots; 5 received placebo; per-sample allocation not given. Material that was analyzed had been drawn on day 63 after the first vaccine or placebo injection. Here immunoSEQ multiplex PCR was the method, and the copy in TCRdb shows in-frame clones only, minus some. The table has more than 300,000 clones, 85% to 90% seen once; the top ten hold 1.9%. The sample consisted of peripheral blood, taken in a trial of Ad26.COV2.S vaccine versus placebo. The receptors come from a person aged 18-60 years who received the Ad26.COV2.S COVID-19 vaccine or a placebo.

The chain combines TRBV19 with TRBJ2-1; D is possibly TRBD2 (6 bases). CDR1 is LNHDA and CDR2 is SQIVND in the germline V gene (reference sequence). The V end lost 3 bases, the J end lost 3 bases, and 15 bases lay between the germline ends. The CDR3 extends over 16 amino acids. The CDR3 here is CASSMGTGGYYNEQFF. As DNA, the CDR3 is TGTGCCAGTAGTATGGGTACAGGAGGGTACTACAATGAGCAGTTCTTC.

The J gene is TRBJ1-1, the V gene TRBV6-2 or TRBV6-3, with D possibly matching TRBD1 (6 bases). The CDR3 loop spans 13 amino acids. Germline CDR1 reads MNHEY; CDR2 reads SVGEGT. The V end was cut by 4 bases, the J end by 10 bases, with 16 bases between. CDR3 DNA: TGTGCCAGCAGTTTACAGGGTGGAAGCGGAGCTTTCTTT. This encodes CASSLQGGSGAFF.

The V and J genes are TRBV10-2 and TRBJ2-3, with unresolved D. The germline V gene has CDR1 WSHSY and CDR2 SAAADI. The germline V and J ends were trimmed by 5 bases and 4 bases, with 10 bases remaining between them. The CDR3 consists of 13 residues. The CDR3, as DNA: TGCGCCAGCAGTTTTATTGGGCCAGATACGCAGTATTTT. Amino acids: CASSFIGPDTQYF.

The chain uses TRBV30 and TRBJ1-1; D is unclear. Looked up from germline, CDR1 is GTSNPN and CDR2 is SVGIG (reference sequence). V lost 0 bases and J 1 base, leaving 9 bases between the germline ends. The CDR3 length is 14 residues. Written as DNA, the CDR3 is TGTGCCTGGAGTGTATGGGCACAGAACACTGAAGCTTTCTTT. The encoded protein is CAWSVWAQNTEAFF. Supplemented by reference TRBV30 and TRBJ1-1, the full variable domain reads SQTIHQWPATLVQPVGSPLSLECTVEGTSNPNLYWYRQAAGRGLQLLFYSVGIGQISSEVPQNLSASRPQDRQFILSSKKLLLSDSGFYLCAWSVWAQNTEAFFGQGTRLTVV.

The gene calls are TRBV27 and TRBJ2-3; possible D gene TRBD2, 5 bases. Trimming pared 2 bases from V and 5 bases from J, leaving 17 bases between. CDR1 and CDR2 from the germline V gene are MNHEY and SMNVEV (reference sequence). The CDR3 has 16 residues. As DNA, the CDR3 is TGTGCCAGCAGTTTAGCTCGTACTAGGTCAGTAGATACGCAGTATTTT. Its protein product is CASSLARTRSVDTQYF.

This clone was observed once. The CDR3 nucleotides read TGCGCCAGCAGCCAAGTCCAAGGACAGAACACCGGGGAGCTGTTTTTT. Translating it yields CASSQVQGQNTGELFF. The chain joins TRBV4-3 to TRBJ2-2; TRBD1 is a possible D gene (5 bases). Germline V gives CDR1 LGHNA, CDR2 YSLEER. The CDR3 runs to 16 residues. V lost 1 base and J 1 base, leaving 10 bases between the germline ends.

This chain uses TRBV7-9 with TRBJ2-5; D call uncertain. CDR3 length: 14 amino acids. V lost 2 bases to trimming and J lost 0 bases, with 7 bases between them. CDR1 and CDR2 (germline): SEHNR, FQNEAQ (reference sequence). The CDR3 DNA follows: TGTGCCAGCAGCTTACTCCATTACCAAGAGACCCAGTACTTC. Residues: CASSLLHYQETQYF.

The rearrangement joins TRBV7-2 to TRBJ2-1; possibly TRBD1 for D (6 bases). CDR3 size: 14 residues. Germline loops: CDR1 SGHTA, CDR2 FQGNSA. Trimming removed 6 bases from V and 4 bases from J, with 13 bases in between. In DNA, the CDR3 is TGTGCCAGCAGTGACAGGCTCATTTACAATGAGCAGTTCTTC. Translated, it gives CASSDRLIYNEQFF. Filled out from reference TRBV7-2 and TRBJ2-1, the complete variable domain reads GAGVSQSPSNKVTEKGKDVELRCDPISGHTALYWYRQSLGQGLEFLIYFQGNSAPDKSGLPSDRFSAERTGGSVSTLTIQRTQQEDSAVYLCASSDRLIYNEQFFGPGTRLTVL.

The chain joins TRBV4-1 to TRBJ2-5, with 7 positions matching TRBD2. V was clipped by 5 bases and J by 3 bases; unmatched bases: 3. Germline V CDR1 and CDR2: MGHRA, YSYEKL. This CDR3 has 13 amino acids. CDR3 protein: CASSSGTKETQYF. The CDR3 bases are TGCGCCAGCAGCTCTGGGACTAAAGAGACCCAGTACTTC.

This clone was detected a few times. The chain employs TRBV29-1 and TRBJ1-1; 7 nucleotides align to TRBD1. Germline CDR1 is SQVTM and CDR2 is ANQGSEA. The J segment lost 1 base and the V segment lost 4 bases, leaving 9 bases of the junction unmatched. This CDR3 is 15 amino acids long. Here the CDR3 reads CSVAQGTQGNTEAFF. CDR3 coding DNA: TGCAGCGTTGCACAGGGGACCCAGGGGAACACTGAAGCTTTCTTT.

The chain employs TRBV5-1 and TRBJ2-7, with TRBD2 matching 7 bases. The germline gives CDR1 SGHRS, CDR2 YFSETQ. This CDR3 region has 15 residues. V dropped 4 bases and J dropped 1; count of bases not matched to a gene: 8. The CDR3 nucleotides read TGCGCCAGCAGCCCTCGGGCGGGGGAGTCCTACGAGCAGTACTTC. Protein sequence: CASSPRAGESYEQYF.

This chain joins TRBV7-9 and TRBJ1-3; tentatively, D is TRBD1 (5 bases). Germline-derived CDR1 and CDR2 are SEHNR and FQNEAQ (reference sequence). Between the trimmed V and J ends, which lost 4 bases and 3 bases, there was a span of 13 bases. This CDR3 has 15 amino acids. The CDR3 DNA follows: TGTGCCAGCAGCTCCCAAAAGCAGGGTGGAAACACCATATATTTT. It codes for CASSSQKQGGNTIYF.

This chain joins TRBV7-8 and TRBJ1-5; D is possibly TRBD1 (5 bases). This CDR3 comprises 16 residues. Germline V CDR1 and CDR2: SGHVS, FQNEAQ. V lost 2 bases to trimming and J lost 4 bases, with 15 bases between them. The CDR3 DNA sequence: TGTGCCAGCAGCTTATCGGGGGGGGTGAGGAATCAGCCCCAGCATTTT. Translating it yields CASSLSGGVRNQPQHF.

The CDR3 protein is CASSASVSETQYF. The CDR3 region has the DNA TGTGCCAGCAGCGCCTCGGTTTCGGAGACCCAGTACTTC. V gene TRBV9 combines with J gene TRBJ2-5; no firm D call. Between the trimmed V and J ends, which lost 3 bases and 5 bases, there was a span of 11 bases. Germline CDR1 and CDR2: SGDLS and YYNGEE. The CDR3 is 13 residues long.

This clone was observed once. This chain uses TRBV6-2 or TRBV6-3 with TRBJ1-5, with a weak D call TRBD1 (5 bases). The CDR3 covers 16 residues. CDR1 MNHEY and CDR2 SVGEGT come from the germline V gene. V lost 2 bases and J lost 3, with 14 bases in between. The CDR3 region has the DNA TGTGCCAGCAGTTACGGTCGCGACAGATACAATCAGCCCCAGCATTTT. As protein: CASSYGRDRYNQPQHF.

The V and J genes are TRBV7-9 and TRBJ2-5; the match to TRBD1 covers 10 bases. The CDR3 covers 16 residues. Germline V gene data show CDR1 as SEHNR and CDR2 as FQNEAQ (reference sequence). The junction had 7 bases not matched to a gene; V was cut back by 0 bases and J by 6 bases. The CDR3 reads CASSLAGQGRVKTQYF. CDR3 nucleotide sequence: TGTGCCAGCAGCTTAGCGGGACAGGGGCGGGTGAAGACCCAGTACTTC.

This clone was picked up one time. This chain connects TRBV9 to TRBJ2-7; TRBD2 aligns across 13 bases. Losses at the gene ends were 2 bases for V and 5 bases for J; bases not matched to a gene: 4. Per germline, CDR1 SGDLS and CDR2 YYNGEE. The CDR3 is 15 amino acids. CDR3 DNA: TGTGCCAGCAGCGTGTCCGGACTAGCGGGGGACGAGCAGTACTTC. Its translation is CASSVSGLAGDEQYF.

The gene calls are TRBV15 and TRBJ2-1, with D uncertain. The CDR3 has 12 amino acids. Trimming shortened V by 1 base and J by 4 bases, and 2 bases separated the two germline ends. CDR1 and CDR2 (germline): LNHNV, YYDKDF (reference sequence). The CDR3 DNA reads as TGTGCCACCAGCAGAGGATACAATGAGCAGTTCTTC. It codes for CATSRGYNEQFF. Together with reference TRBV15 and TRBJ2-1, the CDR3 gives the full variable domain: DAMVIQNPRYQVTQFGKPVTLSCSQTLNHNVMYWYQQKSSQAPKLLFHYYDKDFNNEADTPDNFQSRRPNTSFCFLDIRSPGLGDTAMYLCATSRGYNEQFFGPGTRLTVL.

The chain employs TRBV3-1 (or the pseudogene TRBV3-2) and TRBJ2-1; D is unresolved. The V end was cut by 1 base, the J end by 5 bases, with 3 bases between. CDR3 size: 12 residues. Germline CDR1 LGHDT, CDR2 YNNKEL (reference sequence). This chain's CDR3 is CASSQGDNEQFF. The CDR3 DNA sequence: TGTGCCAGCAGCCAAGGGGACAATGAGCAGTTCTTC.

V and J are TRBV15 and TRBJ1-3, with 8 bases fitting TRBD1. The CDR3 runs to 19 residues. The V gene's germline CDR1 is LNHNV and CDR2 YYDKDF (reference sequence). Trimming removed 4 bases from V and 3 bases from J; junction bases left unmatched: 17. CDR3 DNA: TGTGCCACCAGCACCGCCCGAGGCTTCAGGGGGCAAGGTGGAAACACCATATATTTT. Its protein is CATSTARGFRGQGGNTIYF.

V gene TRBV30 combines with J gene TRBJ1-5; 7 nucleotides align to TRBD1. The CDR3 consists of 15 residues. Trimming took 3 bases from V and 7 from J; bases not matched to a gene: 12. Per the germline V gene, CDR1 is GTSNPN and CDR2 is SVGIG (reference sequence). CDR3 in amino acids: CAWSREGAKFQPQHF. CDR3 coding DNA: TGTGCCTGGAGCCGAGAGGGGGCTAAATTCCAGCCCCAGCATTTT.

The J gene is TRBJ1-3, the V gene TRBV5-8, with 10 positions matching TRBD1. V lost 0 bases to trimming and J lost 10 bases; unmatched junction nucleotides: 7. In germline, CDR1 is SGHTS, CDR2 YDEGEE. The CDR3 has 15 residues. The CDR3 coding sequence is TGTGCCAGCAGCTTGGGGGACAGGGGTGTGACAACCATATATTTT. Its translation: CASSLGDRGVTTIYF. The complete variable domain, with remaining parts taken from reference TRBV5-8 and TRBJ1-3, reads EAGVTQSPTHLIKTRGQQATLRCSPISGHTSVYWYQQALGLGLQFLLWYDEGEERNRGNFPPRFSGRQFPNYSSELNVNALELEDSALYLCASSLGDRGVTTIYFGEGSWLTVV.

The chain employs TRBV7-3 and TRBJ2-3; the D gene is possibly TRBD2 (5 bases). The CDR3 length is 20 residues. Trimming cost V 2 bases and J 2 bases, with 26 bases left between them. Germline CDR1 and CDR2: SGHTA and FQGTGA. The CDR3 reads CASSLSPLGLKHLTTDTQYF. CDR3 nucleotides: TGTGCCAGCAGCTTATCCCCTCTAGGACTCAAGCATTTGACCACAGATACGCAGTATTTT.

The chain combines TRBV12-3 or TRBV12-4 with TRBJ1-6; D not certain. Trimming took 3 bases from V and 7 from J, leaving 7 bases between them. The CDR3 runs to 13 residues. CDR3 bases: TGTGCCAGCAGTTTCGAATCCAATTCACCCCTCCACTTT. It translates to CASSFESNSPLHF.

This clone appeared a few times. This chain links TRBV27 with TRBJ1-6, with 8 bases fitting TRBD1. The CDR3 is 15 residues long. With V trimmed by 5 bases and J by 8 bases, 8 bases remained unmatched. Germline CDR1 and CDR2: MNHEY and SMNVEV (reference sequence). DNA for the CDR3: TGTGCCAGCAGTATTAAAGGACAGGGTTATTCACCCCTCCACTTT. Residues: CASSIKGQGYSPLHF.

The V gene is TRBV5-1, the J gene TRBJ1-2; D is perhaps TRBD1 (5 bases). The CDR3 is 15 amino acids. V was trimmed by 4 bases and J by 6 bases, leaving 19 bases between them. The germline V gene encodes CDR1 SGHRS and CDR2 YFSETQ. This CDR3 reads CASSPNGGGVNGYTF. CDR3 DNA sequence: TGCGCCAGCAGCCCCAACGGGGGGGGAGTCAATGGCTACACCTTC. The full variable domain, its missing parts supplied by reference TRBV5-1 and TRBJ1-2, is KAGVTQTPRYLIKTRGQQVTLSCSPISGHRSVSWYQQTPGQGLQFLFEYFSETQRNKGNFPGRFSGRQFSNSRSEMNVSTLELGDSALYLCASSPNGGGVNGYTFGSGTRLTVV.

This chain connects TRBV4-1 to TRBJ2-1; 7 bases are shared with TRBD2. V was clipped by 0 bases and J by 3 bases; unmatched bases: 8. This CDR3 spans 17 amino acids. CDR1 MGHRA and CDR2 YSYEKL come from the germline V gene. The CDR3 DNA is TGCGCCAGCAGCCAAGATGGAGGCGGGGGTCTCTACAATGAGCAGTTCTTC. Protein sequence: CASSQDGGGGLYNEQFF.